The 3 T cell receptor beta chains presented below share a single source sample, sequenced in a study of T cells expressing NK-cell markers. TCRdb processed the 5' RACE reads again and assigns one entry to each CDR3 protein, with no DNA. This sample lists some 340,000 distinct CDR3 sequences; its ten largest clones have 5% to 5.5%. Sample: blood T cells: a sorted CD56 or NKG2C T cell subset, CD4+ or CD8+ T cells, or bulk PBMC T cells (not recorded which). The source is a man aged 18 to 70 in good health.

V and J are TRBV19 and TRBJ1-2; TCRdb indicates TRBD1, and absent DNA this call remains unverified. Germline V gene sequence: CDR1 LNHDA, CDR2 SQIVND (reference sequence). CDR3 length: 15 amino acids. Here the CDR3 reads CASTKGTGPYYGYTF.

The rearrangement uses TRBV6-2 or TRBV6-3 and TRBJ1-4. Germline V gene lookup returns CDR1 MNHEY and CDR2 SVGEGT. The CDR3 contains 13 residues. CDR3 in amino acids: CASSYSGKEKLFF.

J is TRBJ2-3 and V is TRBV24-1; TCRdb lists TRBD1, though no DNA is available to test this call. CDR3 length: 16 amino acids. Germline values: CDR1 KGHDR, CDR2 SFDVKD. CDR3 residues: CATSPMDRGREDTQYF.